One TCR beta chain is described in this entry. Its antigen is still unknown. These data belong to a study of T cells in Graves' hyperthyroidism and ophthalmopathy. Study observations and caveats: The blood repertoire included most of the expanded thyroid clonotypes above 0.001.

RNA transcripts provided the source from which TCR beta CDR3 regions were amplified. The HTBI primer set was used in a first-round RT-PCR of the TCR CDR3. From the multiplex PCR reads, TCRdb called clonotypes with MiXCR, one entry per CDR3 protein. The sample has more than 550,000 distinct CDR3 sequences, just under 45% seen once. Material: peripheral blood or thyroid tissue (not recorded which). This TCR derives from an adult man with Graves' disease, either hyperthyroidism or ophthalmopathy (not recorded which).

CDR3 loop: CASSYGEGSQPQHF. The CDR3, as DNA: TGTGCCAGCAGTTACGGGGAGGGGAGTCAGCCCCAGCATTTT. The V call is TRBV6-5, the J call TRBJ1-5, with D perhaps matching TRBD1 (5 bases). CDR3 length equals 14 residues. The V end was cut by 2 bases, the J end by 6 bases, with 11 bases between. Germline V gene data show CDR1 as MNHEY and CDR2 as SVGAGI.